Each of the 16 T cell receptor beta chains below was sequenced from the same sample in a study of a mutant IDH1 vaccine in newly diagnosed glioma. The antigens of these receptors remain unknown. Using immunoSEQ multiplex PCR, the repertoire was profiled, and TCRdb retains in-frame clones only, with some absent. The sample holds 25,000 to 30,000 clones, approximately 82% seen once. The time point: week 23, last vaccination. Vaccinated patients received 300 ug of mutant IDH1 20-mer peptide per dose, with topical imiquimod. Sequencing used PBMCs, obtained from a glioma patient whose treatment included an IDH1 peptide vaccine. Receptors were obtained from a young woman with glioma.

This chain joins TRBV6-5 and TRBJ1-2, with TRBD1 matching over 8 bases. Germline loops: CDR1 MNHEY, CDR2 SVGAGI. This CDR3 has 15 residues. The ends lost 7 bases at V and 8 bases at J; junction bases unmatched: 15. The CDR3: CASTWDRRSDVGYTF. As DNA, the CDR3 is TGTGCCAGCACTTGGGACAGGCGTTCTGACGTCGGCTACACCTTC.

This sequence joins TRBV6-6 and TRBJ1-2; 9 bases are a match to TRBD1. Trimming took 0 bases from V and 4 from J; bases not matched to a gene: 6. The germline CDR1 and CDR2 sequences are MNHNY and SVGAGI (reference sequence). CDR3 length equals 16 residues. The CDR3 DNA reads TGTGCCAGCAGTTACTCGTCGGGACAGGGTCCCTATGGCTACACCTTC. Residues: CASSYSSGQGPYGYTF.

The CDR3 region has the DNA TGTGCCAGCAGCCCACCGGGACAGGCCAACAATGAGCAGTTCTTC. The encoded protein is CASSPPGQANNEQFF. The gene calls are TRBV7-9 and TRBJ2-1; TRBD1 aligns across 8 bases. V lost 5 bases, J lost 5 bases, and 8 bases stayed unmatched. In germline, CDR1 is SEHNR, CDR2 FQNEAQ (reference sequence). This CDR3 contains 15 residues.

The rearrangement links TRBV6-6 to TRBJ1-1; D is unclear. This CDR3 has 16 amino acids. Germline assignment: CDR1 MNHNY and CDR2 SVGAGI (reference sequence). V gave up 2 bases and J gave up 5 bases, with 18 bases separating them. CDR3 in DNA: TGTGCCAGCAGTTACCCGACTCCTGACGGGGAGACTGAAGCTTTCTTT. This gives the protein CASSYPTPDGETEAFF.

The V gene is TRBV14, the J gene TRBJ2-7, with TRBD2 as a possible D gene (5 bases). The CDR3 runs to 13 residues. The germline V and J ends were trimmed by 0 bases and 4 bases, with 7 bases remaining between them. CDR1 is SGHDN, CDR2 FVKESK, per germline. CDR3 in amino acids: CASSQDRGYEQYF. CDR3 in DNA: TGTGCCAGCAGCCAAGATAGAGGGTACGAGCAGTACTTC.

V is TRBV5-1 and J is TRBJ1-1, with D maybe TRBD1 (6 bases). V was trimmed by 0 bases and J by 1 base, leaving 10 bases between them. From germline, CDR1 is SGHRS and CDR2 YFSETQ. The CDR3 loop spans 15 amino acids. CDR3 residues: CASSLEGGRNTEAFF. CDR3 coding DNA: TGCGCCAGCAGCTTGGAAGGGGGAAGGAACACTGAAGCTTTCTTT.

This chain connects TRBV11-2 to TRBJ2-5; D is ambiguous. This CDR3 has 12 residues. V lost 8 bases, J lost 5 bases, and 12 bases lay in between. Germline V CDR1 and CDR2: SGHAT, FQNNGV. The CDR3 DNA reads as TGTGCCAGCCGGTCGCCTACGGAGACCCAGTACTTC. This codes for CASRSPTETQYF. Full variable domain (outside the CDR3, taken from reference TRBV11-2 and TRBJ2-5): EAGVAQSPRYKIIEKRQSVAFWCNPISGHATLYWYQQILGQGPKLLIQFQNNGVVDDSQLPKDRFSAERLKGVDSTLKIQPAKLEDSAVYLCASRSPTETQYFGPGTRLLVL.

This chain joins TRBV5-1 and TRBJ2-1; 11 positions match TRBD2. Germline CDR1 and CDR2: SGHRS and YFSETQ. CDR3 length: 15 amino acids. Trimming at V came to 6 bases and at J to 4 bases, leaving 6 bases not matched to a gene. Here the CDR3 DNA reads TGCGCCAGCAAGACTAGCGGGGAGGGGTACAATGAGCAGTTCTTC. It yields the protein CASKTSGEGYNEQFF.

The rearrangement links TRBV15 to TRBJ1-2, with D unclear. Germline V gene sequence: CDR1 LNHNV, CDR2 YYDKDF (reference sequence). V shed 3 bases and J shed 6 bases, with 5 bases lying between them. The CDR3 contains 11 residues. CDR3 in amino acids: CATSSSDGYTF. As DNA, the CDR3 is TGTGCCACCAGCAGTTCTGATGGCTACACCTTC. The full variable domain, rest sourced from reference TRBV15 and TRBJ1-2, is DAMVIQNPRYQVTQFGKPVTLSCSQTLNHNVMYWYQQKSSQAPKLLFHYYDKDFNNEADTPDNFQSRRPNTSFCFLDIRSPGLGDTAMYLCATSSSDGYTFGSGTRLTVV.

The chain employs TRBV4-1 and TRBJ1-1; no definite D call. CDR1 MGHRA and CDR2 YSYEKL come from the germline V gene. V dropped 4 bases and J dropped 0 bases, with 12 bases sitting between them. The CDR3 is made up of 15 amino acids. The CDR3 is CASSLIFLMNTEAFF. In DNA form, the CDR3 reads TGCGCCAGCAGCCTCATTTTCTTAATGAACACTGAAGCTTTCTTT.

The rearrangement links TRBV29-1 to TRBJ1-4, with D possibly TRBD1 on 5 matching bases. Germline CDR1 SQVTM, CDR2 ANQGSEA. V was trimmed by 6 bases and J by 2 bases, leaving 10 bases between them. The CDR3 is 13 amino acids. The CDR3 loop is CSVAGLTNEKLFF. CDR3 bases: TGCAGCGTGGCAGGGTTGACTAATGAAAAACTGTTTTTT.

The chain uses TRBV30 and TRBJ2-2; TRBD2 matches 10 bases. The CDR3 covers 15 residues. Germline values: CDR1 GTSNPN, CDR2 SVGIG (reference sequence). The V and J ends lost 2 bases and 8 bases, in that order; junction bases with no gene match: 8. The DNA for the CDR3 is TGTGCCTGGAGTACGGGGCTAGCGGGGGTTGGGGAGCTGTTTTTT. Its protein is CAWSTGLAGVGELFF.

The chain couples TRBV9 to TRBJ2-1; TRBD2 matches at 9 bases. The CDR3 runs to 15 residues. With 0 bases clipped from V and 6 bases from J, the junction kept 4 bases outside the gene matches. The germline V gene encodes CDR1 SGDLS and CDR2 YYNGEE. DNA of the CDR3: TGTGCCAGCAGCGTAGCGGCGGGGGGGGGCAATGAGCAGTTCTTC. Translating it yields CASSVAAGGGNEQFF.

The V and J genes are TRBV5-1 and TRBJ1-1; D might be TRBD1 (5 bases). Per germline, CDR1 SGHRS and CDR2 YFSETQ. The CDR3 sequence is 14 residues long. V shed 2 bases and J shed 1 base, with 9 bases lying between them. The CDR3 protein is CASSLSGQNTEAFF. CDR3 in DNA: TGCGCCAGCAGCTTATCAGGGCAGAACACTGAAGCTTTCTTT.

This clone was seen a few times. The CDR3 region is CASSQTGVEAFF. The CDR3 DNA reads TGTGCCAGCAGTCAGACAGGGGTTGAAGCTTTCTTT. This chain links TRBV7-3 with TRBJ1-1; 8 bases line up with TRBD1. V lost 6 bases to trimming and J lost 7 bases; unmatched junction nucleotides: 4. This CDR3 is 12 amino acids long. Germline loops: CDR1 SGHTA, CDR2 FQGTGA.

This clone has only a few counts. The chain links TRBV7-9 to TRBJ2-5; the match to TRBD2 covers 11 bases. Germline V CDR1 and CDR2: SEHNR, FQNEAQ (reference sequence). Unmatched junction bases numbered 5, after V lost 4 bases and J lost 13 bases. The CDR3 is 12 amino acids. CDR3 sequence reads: CASSSGLAASYF. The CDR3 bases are TGTGCCAGCAGCTCGGGACTAGCGGCTTCGTACTTC. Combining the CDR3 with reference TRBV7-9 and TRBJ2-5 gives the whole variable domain DTGVSQNPRHKITKRGQNVTFRCDPISEHNRLYWYRQTLGQGPEFLTYFQNEAQLEKSRLLSDRFSAERPKGSFSTLEIQRTEQGDSAMYLCASSSGLAASYFGPGTRLLVL.